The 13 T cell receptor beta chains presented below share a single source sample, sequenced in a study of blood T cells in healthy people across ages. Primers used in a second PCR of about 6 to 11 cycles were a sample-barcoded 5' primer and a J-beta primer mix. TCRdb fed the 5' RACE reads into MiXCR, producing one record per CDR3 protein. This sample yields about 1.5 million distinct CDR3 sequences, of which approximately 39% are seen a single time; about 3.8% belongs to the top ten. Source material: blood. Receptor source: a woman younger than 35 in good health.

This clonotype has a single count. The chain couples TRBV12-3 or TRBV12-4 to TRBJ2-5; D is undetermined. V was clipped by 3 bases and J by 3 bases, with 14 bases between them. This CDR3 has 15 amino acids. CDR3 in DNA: TGTGCCAGCAGTTTCGGGCTCTCAAGAGAAGAGACCCAGTACTTC. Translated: CASSFGLSREETQYF.

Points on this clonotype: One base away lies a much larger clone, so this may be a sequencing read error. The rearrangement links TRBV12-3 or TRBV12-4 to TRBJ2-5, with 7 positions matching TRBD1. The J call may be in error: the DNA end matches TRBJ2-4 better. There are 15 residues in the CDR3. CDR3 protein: CASSWTGVTKNIQYF. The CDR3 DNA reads TGTGCCAGCAGTTGGACAGGAGTAACCAAAAACATTCAGTACTTC.

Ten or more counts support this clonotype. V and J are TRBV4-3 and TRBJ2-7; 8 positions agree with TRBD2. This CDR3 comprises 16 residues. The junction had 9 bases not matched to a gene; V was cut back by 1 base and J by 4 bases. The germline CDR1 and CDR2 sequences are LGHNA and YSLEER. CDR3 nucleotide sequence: TGCGCCAGCAGCCAAGCATGGGGACTAGAGAGTTACGAGCAGTACTTC. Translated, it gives CASSQAWGLESYEQYF.

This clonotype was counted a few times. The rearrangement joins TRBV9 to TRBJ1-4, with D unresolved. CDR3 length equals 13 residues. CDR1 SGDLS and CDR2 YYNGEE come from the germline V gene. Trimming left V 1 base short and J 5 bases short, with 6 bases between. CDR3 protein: CASSVTVNEKLFF. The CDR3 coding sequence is TGTGCCAGCAGCGTAACAGTAAATGAAAAACTGTTTTTT.

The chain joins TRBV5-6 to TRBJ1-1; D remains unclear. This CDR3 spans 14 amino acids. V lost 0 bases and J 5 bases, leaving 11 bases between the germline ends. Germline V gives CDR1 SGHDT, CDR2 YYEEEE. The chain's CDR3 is CASSLVSGRTEAFF. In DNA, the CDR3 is TGTGCCAGCAGCTTGGTTTCGGGGAGGACTGAAGCTTTCTTT.

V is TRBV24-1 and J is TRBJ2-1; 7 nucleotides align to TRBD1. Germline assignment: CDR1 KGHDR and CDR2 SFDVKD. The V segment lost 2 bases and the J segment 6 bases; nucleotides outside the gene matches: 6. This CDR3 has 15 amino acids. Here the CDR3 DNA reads TGTGCCACCAGTGATTCAAGGACAGGTATCAATGAGCAGTTCTTC. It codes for CATSDSRTGINEQFF.

This chain's CDR3 is CASSINPGEETQYF. The CDR3 DNA sequence: TGTGCCAGCAGTATTAACCCAGGGGAAGAGACCCAGTACTTC. V usage is TRBV6-4 and J usage is TRBJ2-5; tentative D call: TRBD1 (6 bases). Between the trimmed V and J ends, which lost 5 bases and 3 bases, there was a span of 13 bases. The germline CDR1 and CDR2 sequences are MRHNA and SNTAGT. The CDR3 length is 14 residues.

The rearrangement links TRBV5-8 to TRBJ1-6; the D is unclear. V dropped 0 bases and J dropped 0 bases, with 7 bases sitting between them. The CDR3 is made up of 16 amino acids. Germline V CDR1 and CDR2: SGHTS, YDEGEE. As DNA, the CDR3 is TGTGCCAGCAGCTTGGAGCGGTTCTCCTATAATTCACCCCTCCACTTT. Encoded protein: CASSLERFSYNSPLHF.

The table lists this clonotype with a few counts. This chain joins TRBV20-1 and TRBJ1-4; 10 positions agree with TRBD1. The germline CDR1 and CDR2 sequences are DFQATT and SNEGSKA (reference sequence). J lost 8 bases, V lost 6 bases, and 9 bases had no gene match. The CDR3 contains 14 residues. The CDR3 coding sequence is TGCAGTGCGACGACGGGGACAGGGGACGAAAAACTGTTTTTT. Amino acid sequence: CSATTGTGDEKLFF.

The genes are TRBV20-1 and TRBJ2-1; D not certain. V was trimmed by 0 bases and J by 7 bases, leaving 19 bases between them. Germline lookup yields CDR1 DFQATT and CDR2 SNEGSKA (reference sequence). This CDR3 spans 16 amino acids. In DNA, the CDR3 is TGCAGTGCTAGAGATATGGTGGCGATTACAACGAATGAGCAGTTCTTC. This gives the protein CSARDMVAITTNEQFF.

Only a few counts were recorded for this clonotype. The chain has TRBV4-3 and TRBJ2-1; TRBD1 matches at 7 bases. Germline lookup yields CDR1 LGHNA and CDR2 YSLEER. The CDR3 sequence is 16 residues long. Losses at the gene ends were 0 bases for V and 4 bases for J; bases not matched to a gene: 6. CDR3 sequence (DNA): TGCGCCAGCAGCCAAGAAGGGGGCATTTTATACAATGAGCAGTTCTTC. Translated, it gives CASSQEGGILYNEQFF.

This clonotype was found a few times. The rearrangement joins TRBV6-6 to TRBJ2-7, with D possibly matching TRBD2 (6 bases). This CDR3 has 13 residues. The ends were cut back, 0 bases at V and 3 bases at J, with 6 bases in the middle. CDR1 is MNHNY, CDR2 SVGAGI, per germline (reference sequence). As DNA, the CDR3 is TGTGCCAGCAGTTACTCGCGGGACTACGAGCAGTACTTC. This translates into CASSYSRDYEQYF.

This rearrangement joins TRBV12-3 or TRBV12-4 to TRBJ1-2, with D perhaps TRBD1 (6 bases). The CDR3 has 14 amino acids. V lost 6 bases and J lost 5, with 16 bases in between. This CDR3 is CASRPGQWEYGYTF. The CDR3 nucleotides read TGTGCCAGCAGGCCAGGACAGTGGGAGTATGGCTACACCTTC.